This passage covers 8 T cell receptor beta chains from one sample sequenced in a study of blood T cell repertoires in COVID-19. Clones were sequenced by immunoSEQ multiplex PCR, and TCRdb holds only the in-frame ones, with some missing. The repertoire holds approximately 260,000 clones, with roughly nine tenths as singletons. The sample was PBMCs or T cells enriched from blood (not recorded which). The receptors derive from an older woman who had recovered from COVID-19.

As regards this clone: One end of the junction does not line up with germline, which may come from a read error. V and J are TRBV14 and TRBJ1-6, with D hard to call. The CDR3 consists of 12 residues. Germline V gives CDR1 SGHDN, CDR2 FVKESK. In nucleotides, the CDR3 is TGTGCCAGCAGTCCCCGCGGTTCAACCCTCCACTTT. Translated: CASSPRGSTLHF.

The V and J genes are TRBV7-9 and TRBJ1-2; D is undetermined. V was shortened by 2 bases and J by 8 bases, with 12 bases between the two germline ends. CDR3 length: 13 amino acids. Germline V gene lookup returns CDR1 SEHNR and CDR2 FQNEAQ (reference sequence). The DNA for the CDR3 is TGTGCCAGCAGCTTATCTGTGAGGGTAGGCTACACCTTC. As protein: CASSLSVRVGYTF.

The chain joins TRBV11-1 to TRBJ1-1; 8 nucleotides match TRBD1. The CDR3 is 12 amino acids. V was clipped by 5 bases and J by 7 bases; unmatched bases: 3. Per the germline V gene, CDR1 is SGHAT and CDR2 is FQDESV (reference sequence). Here the CDR3 DNA reads TGTGCCAGCAGCCTCAGGGGGCATGAAGCTTTCTTT. Translation: CASSLRGHEAFF. Supplemented by reference TRBV11-1 and TRBJ1-1, the full variable domain reads EAEVAQSPRYKITEKSQAVAFWCDPISGHATLYWYRQILGQGPELLVQFQDESVVDDSQLPKDRFSAERLKGVDSTLKIQPAELGDSAMYLCASSLRGHEAFFGQGTRLTVV.

This chain links TRBV28 with TRBJ1-2; possible D gene TRBD1, 5 bases. Trimming removed 2 bases from V and 0 bases from J, with 10 bases in between. Germline assignment: CDR1 MDHEN and CDR2 SYDVKM. This CDR3 contains 15 residues. CDR3 residues: CASSLATASNYGYTF. CDR3 nucleotides: TGTGCCAGCAGTTTAGCGACAGCCTCTAACTATGGCTACACCTTC.

The CDR3 DNA reads as TGCAGTGCTAGTCGACAGGGGGGCGAGCAGTACTTC. It codes for CSASRQGGEQYF. The chain carries TRBV20-1 and TRBJ2-7; 9 positions match TRBD1. This CDR3 spans 12 amino acids. From germline, CDR1 is DFQATT and CDR2 SNEGSKA (reference sequence). The junction had 3 bases not matched to a gene; V was cut back by 3 bases and J by 6 bases.

The chain uses TRBV4-1 and TRBJ1-5, with D perhaps TRBD1 (5 bases). The CDR3 consists of 13 residues. Germline assignment: CDR1 MGHRA and CDR2 YSYEKL. Trimming cost V 4 bases and J 7 bases, with 11 bases left between them. Here the CDR3 reads CASSPGVGQPQHF. CDR3 DNA sequence: TGCGCCAGCAGCCCGGGGGTCGGCCAGCCCCAGCATTTT.

V and J are TRBV10-3 and TRBJ2-7, with 11 bases matching TRBD2. Germline V gene data show CDR1 as ENHRY and CDR2 as SYGVKD. The CDR3 consists of 16 residues. After removal of 11 bases from V and 7 bases from J, the junction contained 19 bases not matched to a gene. The CDR3, as DNA: TGTGCCGCATACCCCCGGGATAGCGGGAGGGCCGATGAGCAGTACTTC. It yields the protein CAAYPRDSGRADEQYF.

This clone appeared a single time. The chain uses TRBV5-1 and TRBJ2-7, with 9 bases fitting TRBD1. Trimming at V came to 5 bases and at J to 6 bases, leaving 15 bases not matched to a gene. This CDR3 contains 16 residues. Looked up from germline, CDR1 is SGHRS and CDR2 is YFSETQ. The CDR3 sequence is CASSRTTGTGSLEQYF. CDR3 coding DNA: TGCGCCAGCAGTAGGACCACCGGGACAGGGAGCCTCGAGCAGTACTTC.